This T cell receptor beta chain was found in a study of T-cell memory formation after mild COVID-19. As concerns this clonotype: Its antigen is not known.

TCRdb recomputed calls from the 5' RACE reads with MiXCR, one row per CDR3 protein. The table shows about 340,000 distinct CDR3 sequences, with roughly 13% occurring only once. Study observations and caveats: For contracting clones, CD4+ ones sat mainly in CM and EM, CD8+ in EMRA. The appearance of some responding clones in pre-infection memory suggested that cross-reactive memory joined.

What was sequenced was PBMCs or a T cell subset sorted from them (not recorded which). This TCR was recovered from a man aged 18 to 35 who had mild COVID-19 (a few samples of this study predate the infection). Cell type and time point are not known.

This CDR3 reads CASSQVGEGNQPQHF. The DNA of the CDR3 is TGTGCCAGCAGCCAAGTGGGGGAAGGCAATCAGCCCCAGCATTTT. The chain combines TRBV3-1 with TRBJ1-5; a possible D gene is TRBD1 (5 bases). Germline assignment: CDR1 LGHDT and CDR2 YNNKEL (reference sequence). V lost 1 base and J lost 2, with 9 bases in between. This CDR3 spans 15 amino acids.